The subject of this entry is one T cell receptor beta chain. The data are from a study of PD-L1 blockade in urothelial cancer. Study as a whole: Reported median T cell count for blood samples was around 150,000.

TCRdb's copy holds only in-frame clones and misses some; the assay was immunoSEQ multiplex PCR. Among approximately 50,000 clones listed, 84% were seen once. This CDR3 comprises 14 residues. The germline V gene encodes CDR1 SGDLS and CDR2 YYNGEE. J was trimmed by 3 bases and V by 4 bases; bases with no gene match: 2. Time point noted: pretreatment peripheral blood. The patients' disease, urothelial carcinoma, was locally advanced or metastatic. Anywhere from 1 to 8 samples came from each patient, spanning pretreatment and on-treatment. This sequence joins TRBV9 and TRBJ2-7, with 12 bases matching TRBD2. The source material was PBMCs, sampled around atezolizumab (anti-PD-L1) treatment. The receptor comes from a man aged 65 to 85 with urothelial cancer. For the CDR3, the DNA is TGTGCCAGCAGCAAGACTAGCGGGAGCTACGAGCAGTACTTC. Its protein is CASSKTSGSYEQYF.